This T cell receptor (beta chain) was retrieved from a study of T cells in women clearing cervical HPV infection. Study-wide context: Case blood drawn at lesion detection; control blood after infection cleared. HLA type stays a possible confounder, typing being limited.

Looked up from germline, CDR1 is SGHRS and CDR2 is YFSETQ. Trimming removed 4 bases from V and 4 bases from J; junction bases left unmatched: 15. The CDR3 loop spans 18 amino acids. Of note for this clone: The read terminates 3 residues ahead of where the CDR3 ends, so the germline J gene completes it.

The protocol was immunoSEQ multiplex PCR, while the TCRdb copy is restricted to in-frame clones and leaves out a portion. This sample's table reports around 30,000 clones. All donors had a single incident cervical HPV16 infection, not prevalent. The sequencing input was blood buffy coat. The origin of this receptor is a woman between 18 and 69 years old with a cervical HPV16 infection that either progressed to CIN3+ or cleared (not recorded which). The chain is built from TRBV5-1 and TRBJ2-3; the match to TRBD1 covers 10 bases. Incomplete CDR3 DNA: TGCGCCAGCAGCCCCGAGGGGACAGGGGTCCAACCGGCAGATACG. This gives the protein CASSPEGTGVQPADT. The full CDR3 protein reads CASSPEGTGVQPADTQYF.